This T cell receptor beta chain was observed in a study of CD8 T cells in ankylosing spondylitis. Overall study findings and caveats: For ankylosing spondylitis blood, a TCR beta motif of under ten highly homologous variants appeared characteristic.

MiXCR was run by TCRdb on the 5' RACE reads, yielding one entry per CDR3 protein. The sample carries some 130,000 distinct CDR3 sequences, more than 5.5% recorded once. As concerns this clonotype: The antigen remains unidentified.

The sequence came from a female donor with ankylosing spondylitis or in good health (not recorded which). Sequenced material: blood, either unsorted or a sorted T cell fraction (not recorded which).

CDR3 sequence: CASSQGGISGYTF. In nucleotides, the CDR3 is TGTGCCAGCAGTCAAGGGGGGATAAGCGGCTACACCTTC. V gene TRBV7-3 combines with J gene TRBJ1-2; tentative D call: TRBD1 (6 bases). Germline V gene sequence: CDR1 SGHTA, CDR2 FQGTGA. V lost 6 bases and J lost 8, with 16 bases in between. The CDR3 runs 13 residues. The whole variable domain, filled in from reference TRBV7-3 and TRBJ1-2, reads GAGVSQTPSNKVTEKGKYVELRCDPISGHTALYWYRQSLGQGPEFLIYFQGTGAADDSGLPNDRFFAVRPEGSVSTLKIQRTERGDSAVYLCASSQGGISGYTFGSGTRLTVV.